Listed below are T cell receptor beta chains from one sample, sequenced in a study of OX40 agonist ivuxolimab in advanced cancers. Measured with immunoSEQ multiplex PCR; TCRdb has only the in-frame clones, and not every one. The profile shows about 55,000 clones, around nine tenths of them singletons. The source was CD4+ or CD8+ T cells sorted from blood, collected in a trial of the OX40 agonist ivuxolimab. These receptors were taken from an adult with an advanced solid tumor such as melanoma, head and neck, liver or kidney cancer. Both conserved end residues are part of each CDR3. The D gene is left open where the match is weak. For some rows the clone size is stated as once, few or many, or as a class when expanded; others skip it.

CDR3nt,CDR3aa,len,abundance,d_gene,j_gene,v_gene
TGCAGCGCCGGGACAGGAGGTCTCGAGCAGTACTTC,CSAGTGGLEQYF,12,NA,TRBD1,TRBJ2-7,TRBV29-1
TGTGCCAGCAGTTTCCGAGCGGGAGGGTCCGCCCAGTACTTC,CASSFRAGGSAQYF,14,NA,TRBD2,TRBJ2-5,TRBV27
TGTGCCAGCAGCCCGCGACAGGGCGGTGAAAAACTGTTTTTT,CASSPRQGGEKLFF,14,NA,TRBD1,TRBJ1-4,TRBV14
TGCGCCAGCAGCGGCGGGACTAGCGGGAGTTACGAGCAGTACTTC,CASSGGTSGSYEQYF,15,NA,TRBD2,TRBJ2-7,TRBV5-1
TGCGCCAGCAGCCAAGAAACTAGCGGGAGGTCCTCCTACAATGAGCAGTTCTTC,CASSQETSGRSSYNEQFF,18,NA,TRBD2,TRBJ2-1,TRBV4-1
TGTGCCAGCAGTTTAGGGACAGCTAATTCACCCCTCCACTTT,CASSLGTANSPLHF,14,NA,TRBD1,TRBJ1-6,TRBV28
TGTGCCAGCAGCCACATCTTCGGGACAGGGGACTCCACAGATACGCAGTATTTT,CASSHIFGTGDSTDTQYF,18,NA,TRBD1,TRBJ2-3,TRBV2
TGTGCCAGCAGCCTCTCCTGGGACGGTGGCTCTGAAGCTTTCTTT,CASSLSWDGGSEAFF,15,few,NA,TRBJ1-1,TRBV6-5
TGTGCCAGTAGTATAGCGGCTAGCGGGCCCTACAATGAGCAGTTCTTC,CASSIAASGPYNEQFF,16,NA,TRBD2,TRBJ2-1,TRBV19
TGTGCCAGCAGAGACAGATCCGGCAATGAGCAGTTCTTC,CASRDRSGNEQFF,13,NA,NA,TRBJ2-1,TRBV11-3
TGTGCCAGCAGTGAATTCAGGGGCTCCCATGAAAAACTGTTTTTT,CASSEFRGSHEKLFF,15,NA,NA,TRBJ1-4,TRBV25-1
TGTGCCAGCAGTTTTCGGGGGGACGAGCAGTACTTC,CASSFRGDEQYF,12,NA,TRBD2,TRBJ2-7,TRBV27
TGTGCCAGCTCACCACCGACTAGCGGGAACAATGAGCAGTTCTTC,CASSPPTSGNNEQFF,15,NA,TRBD2,TRBJ2-1,TRBV18
TGCGCCAGCAGCTTGCTGGGGAGCTCCTACAATGAGCAGTTCTTC,CASSLLGSSYNEQFF,15,NA,NA,TRBJ2-1,TRBV5-1
TGTGCCAGCAGTTACCGTGCAACTAATGAAAAACTGTTTTTT,CASSYRATNEKLFF,14,NA,NA,TRBJ1-4,TRBV6-5